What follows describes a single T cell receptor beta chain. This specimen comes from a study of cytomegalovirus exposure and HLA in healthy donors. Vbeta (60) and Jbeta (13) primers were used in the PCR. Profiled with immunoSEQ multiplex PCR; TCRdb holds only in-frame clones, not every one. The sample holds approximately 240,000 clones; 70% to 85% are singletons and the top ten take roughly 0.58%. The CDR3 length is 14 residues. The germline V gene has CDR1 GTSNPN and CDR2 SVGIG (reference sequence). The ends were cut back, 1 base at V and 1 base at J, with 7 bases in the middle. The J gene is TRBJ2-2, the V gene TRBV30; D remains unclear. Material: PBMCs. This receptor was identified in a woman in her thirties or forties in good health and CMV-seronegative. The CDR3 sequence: CAWSGLWNTGELFF. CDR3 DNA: TGTGCCTGGAGTGGGCTTTGGAACACCGGGGAGCTGTTTTTT.